This is a list of T cell receptor beta chains from one sample in a study of pediatric ulcerative colitis. The assay was immunoSEQ multiplex PCR, and TCRdb's table has in-frame clones only and misses some. The sample consists of about 64,000 clones, 80% to 90% of them appearing once. The sequenced sample consisted of blood. The receptors originated from a boy aged 5-17 years with severe ulcerative colitis. Each CDR3 is given with its conserved first and last residue. Each record gives: D gene, clone size, J gene, V gene, CDR3 DNA, CDR3 protein. A D gene is named only where the DNA matches it firmly. Clone size is not always given. Where it is, it says once, few, many or a class for expanded clones.

-	few	TRBJ1-5	TRBV19	TGTGCCAGTAATCGGGGGAATGGCAATCAGCCCCAGCATTTT	CASNRGNGNQPQHF
-	-	TRBJ1-5	TRBV10-3	TGTGCCATCAGTGAAATGGGGCGCGTCAATCAGCCCCAGCATTTT	CAISEMGRVNQPQHF
-	-	TRBJ1-1	TRBV7-9	TGTGCCAGCAGCTTAGATAGCGGTCTGAACACTGAAGCTTTCTTT	CASSLDSGLNTEAFF
TRBD1	-	TRBJ1-4	TRBV29-1	TGCAGCGTGGAAACAGGGGGGAATGAAAAACTGTTTTTT	CSVETGGNEKLFF
TRBD1	-	TRBJ1-1	TRBV5-4	TGTGCCAGCAGCAGTATCGGGACACCCGCTAGGGGGCTAGGAACTGAAGCTTTCTTT	CASSSIGTPARGLGTEAFF
TRBD1	-	TRBJ1-4	TRBV7-2	TGTGCCAGCAGCACGACAGGGACTAATGAAAAACTGTTTTTT	CASSTTGTNEKLFF
-	-	TRBJ2-6	TRBV9	TGTGCCAGCGCTTCCTCCTCTGGGGCCAACGTCCTGACTTTC	CASASSSGANVLTF
-	-	TRBJ2-1	TRBV7-2	TGTGCCAGCAGCCAATACGGGGCGACTTATGAGCAGTTCTTC	CASSQYGATYEQFF
-	few	TRBJ2-7	TRBV28	TGTGCCAGCAGTGATAGGGACACGGTGGCGTACTTC	CASSDRDTVAYF
TRBD2	-	TRBJ2-1	TRBV4-3	TGCGCCAGCAGCGACGGGACTAGCCTCAATGAGCAGTTCTTC	CASSDGTSLNEQFF
TRBD2	-	TRBJ2-1	TRBV7-3	TGTGCCAGCAGCTCGACTAGCGGGAGTTCGGATGAGCAGTTCTTC	CASSSTSGSSDEQFF
TRBD2	-	TRBJ2-1	TRBV2	TGTGCCAGCAAGCGGGAGGGCCCCTACAATGAGCAGTTCTTC	CASKREGPYNEQFF
TRBD1	-	TRBJ2-4	TRBV5-1	TGCGCCAGCAGCTTGGGGACACAGGGGGCTGCGGGAAACATTCAGTACTTC	CASSLGTQGAAGNIQYF
-	-	TRBJ1-2	TRBV19	TGTGCCAGTAAAGCGTGGCCTGGCTACACCTTC	CASKAWPGYTF